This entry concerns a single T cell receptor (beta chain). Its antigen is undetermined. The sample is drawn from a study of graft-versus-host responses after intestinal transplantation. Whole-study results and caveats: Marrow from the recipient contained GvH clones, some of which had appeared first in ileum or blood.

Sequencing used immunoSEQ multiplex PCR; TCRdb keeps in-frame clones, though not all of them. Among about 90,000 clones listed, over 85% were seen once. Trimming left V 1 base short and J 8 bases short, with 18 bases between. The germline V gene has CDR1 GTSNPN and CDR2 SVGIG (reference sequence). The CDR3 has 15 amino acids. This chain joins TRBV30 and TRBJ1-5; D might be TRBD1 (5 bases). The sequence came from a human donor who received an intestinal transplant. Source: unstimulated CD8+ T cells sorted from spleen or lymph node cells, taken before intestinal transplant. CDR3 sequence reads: CAWSEGLTIEEPQHF. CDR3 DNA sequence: TGTGCCTGGAGTGAGGGACTTACGATAGAGGAGCCCCAGCATTTT.